These T cell receptor beta chains were read from a single sample in a study of cytomegalovirus exposure and HLA in healthy donors. Profiling relied on immunoSEQ multiplex PCR, and the TCRdb table lists in-frame clones only, not all of them. The sample lists more than 80,000 clones, 65% to 85% seen once, with approximately 1.1% in the top ten. The source material was PBMCs. The receptors were gathered from a girl aged 2-9 years in good health and CMV-seropositive. Each CDR3 is given with its conserved first and last residue. Each record gives: V gene, J gene, clone size, D gene, CDR3 DNA, CDR3 protein. The D gene is left open where the match is weak. Clone size, where shown, is once, few, many, or a class for clones that have expanded.

v_call: TRBV6-5
j_call: TRBJ1-1
clone_size: few
d_call: NA
cdr3_nt: TGTGCCAGCAGTGTTACAAAGGGGACTGTTGAAGAAGCTTTCTTT
cdr3_aa: CASSVTKGTVEEAFF

v_call: TRBV4-1
j_call: TRBJ1-5
clone_size: NA
d_call: NA
cdr3_nt: TGCGCCAGCAGCCAAGAAAACAGGGAGAATCAGCCCCAGCATTTT
cdr3_aa: CASSQENRENQPQHF

v_call: TRBV11-2
j_call: TRBJ2-1
clone_size: NA
d_call: NA
cdr3_nt: TGTGCCAGCAGCTTCAGTGCCGAGCAGTTCTTC
cdr3_aa: CASSFSAEQFF

v_call: TRBV25-1
j_call: TRBJ2-1
clone_size: NA
d_call: NA
cdr3_nt: TGTGCCAGCAGCTCCTTCAGGGGTCGCAACGAAAAAAACAATGAGCAGTTCTTC
cdr3_aa: CASSSFRGRNEKNNEQFF

v_call: TRBV19
j_call: TRBJ1-1
clone_size: NA
d_call: NA
cdr3_nt: TGTGCCAGTAGTACTACAGGAGCTGAAGCTTTCTTT
cdr3_aa: CASSTTGAEAFF

v_call: TRBV30
j_call: TRBJ1-1
clone_size: NA
d_call: NA
cdr3_nt: TGTGCCTGGAGTGTTTATCGGGGGACCCAAGCTTTCTTT
cdr3_aa: CAWSVYRGTQAFF

v_call: TRBV7-9
j_call: TRBJ2-7
clone_size: NA
d_call: NA
cdr3_nt: TGTGCCAGCAGCTTACTGAGCGGACTCTACGTCGAGCAGTACTTC
cdr3_aa: CASSLLSGLYVEQYF

v_call: TRBV5-1
j_call: TRBJ1-4
clone_size: NA
d_call: NA
cdr3_nt: TGCGCCAGCAGCCGGAGGGGAGGGGATGAAAAACTGTTTTTT
cdr3_aa: CASSRRGGDEKLFF

v_call: TRBV15
j_call: TRBJ1-5
clone_size: NA
d_call: NA
cdr3_nt: TGTGCCACCAGCAGAGATCTCGGGATCAATCAGCCCCAGCATTTT
cdr3_aa: CATSRDLGINQPQHF

v_call: TRBV13
j_call: TRBJ2-7
clone_size: NA
d_call: TRBD1
cdr3_nt: TGTGCCAGCAGCCCCCCGGACAGGGCGAGGTACGAGCAGTACTTC
cdr3_aa: CASSPPDRARYEQYF

v_call: TRBV18
j_call: TRBJ2-1
clone_size: NA
d_call: NA
cdr3_nt: TGTGCCAGCTCACCACGGAGGGGGAGGGATAACAATGAGCAGTTCTTC
cdr3_aa: CASSPRRGRDNNEQFF

v_call: TRBV7-9
j_call: TRBJ1-4
clone_size: NA
d_call: NA
cdr3_nt: TGTGCCAGCAGCTTAGAGTCGGTTGGAAAACTGTTTTTT
cdr3_aa: CASSLESVGKLFF

v_call: TRBV15
j_call: TRBJ1-4
clone_size: NA
d_call: NA
cdr3_nt: TGTGCCACCAGCAGAGAGGGGGCCGGTAATGAAAAACTGTTTTTT
cdr3_aa: CATSREGAGNEKLFF

v_call: TRBV19
j_call: TRBJ1-4
clone_size: NA
d_call: NA
cdr3_nt: TGTGCCAGTAGTATCCAGCTTGAGGAACTGTTTTTT
cdr3_aa: CASSIQLEELFF

v_call: TRBV10-3
j_call: TRBJ2-1
clone_size: NA
d_call: TRBD1
cdr3_nt: TGTGCCATCAGTGACCTTGGGGACAGTTCTTATGAGCAGTTCTTC
cdr3_aa: CAISDLGDSSYEQFF

v_call: TRBV5-6
j_call: TRBJ2-3
clone_size: few
d_call: TRBD2
cdr3_nt: TGTGCCAGCAGCTTGGGGATCGGGACTAGCGTCAGGGGCACAGATACGCAGTATTTT
cdr3_aa: CASSLGIGTSVRGTDTQYF

v_call: TRBV6-5
j_call: TRBJ1-2
clone_size: NA
d_call: NA
cdr3_nt: TGTGCCAGCAGTTACTCGGGGGGCGGGAGCTATGGCTACACCTTC
cdr3_aa: CASSYSGGGSYGYTF

v_call: TRBV6-5
j_call: TRBJ1-1
clone_size: few
d_call: NA
cdr3_nt: TGTGCCAGCAGCCCGATTGGTCTGGGCCCTGAAGCTTTCTTT
cdr3_aa: CASSPIGLGPEAFF

v_call: TRBV4-1
j_call: TRBJ1-2
clone_size: once
d_call: NA
cdr3_nt: TGCGCCAGCAGCGTCCGGGACATAAGCTATGGCTACACCTTC
cdr3_aa: CASSVRDISYGYTF

v_call: TRBV6-5
j_call: TRBJ1-2
clone_size: few
d_call: TRBD1
cdr3_nt: TGTGCCAGCAGAAACATACAGGGGGCGGAGGGCTACACCTTC
cdr3_aa: CASRNIQGAEGYTF

v_call: TRBV7-9
j_call: TRBJ2-1
clone_size: NA
d_call: NA
cdr3_nt: TGTGCCAGCAGCTTAGCACTAGCTTTAGTGAATGAGCAGTTCTTC
cdr3_aa: CASSLALALVNEQFF

v_call: TRBV6-5
j_call: TRBJ2-1
clone_size: NA
d_call: NA
cdr3_nt: TGTGCCAGCAGTCGACCCTCTTTTCTAGAACATGAGCAGTTCTTC
cdr3_aa: CASSRPSFLEHEQFF

v_call: TRBV10-2
j_call: TRBJ2-7
clone_size: few
d_call: NA
cdr3_nt: TGCGCCAGCAGATCCGGGACACCCTCCTACGAGCAGTACTTC
cdr3_aa: CASRSGTPSYEQYF

v_call: TRBV10-1
j_call: TRBJ2-3
clone_size: NA
d_call: NA
cdr3_nt: TGCGCCAGCAGTTCGGGGGAAGGCACAGATACGCAGTATTTT
cdr3_aa: CASSSGEGTDTQYF

v_call: TRBV18
j_call: TRBJ1-4
clone_size: NA
d_call: NA
cdr3_nt: TGTGCCAGCTCACCCCGAGAGGGAATGAGTGAAAAACTGTTTTTT
cdr3_aa: CASSPREGMSEKLFF

v_call: TRBV2
j_call: TRBJ1-6
clone_size: NA
d_call: NA
cdr3_nt: TGTGCCAGCAGTGAAGCGCGGACGGTGGGCGGGTCACCCCTCCACTTT
cdr3_aa: CASSEARTVGGSPLHF

v_call: TRBV5-4
j_call: TRBJ1-1
clone_size: few
d_call: NA
cdr3_nt: TGTGCCAGCAGCCCTACTACCTTGAACACTGAAGCTTTCTTT
cdr3_aa: CASSPTTLNTEAFF

v_call: TRBV2
j_call: TRBJ2-1
clone_size: NA
d_call: NA
cdr3_nt: TGTGCCAGCACCTTAGTACATGAGCAGTTCTTC
cdr3_aa: CASTLVHEQFF

v_call: TRBV28
j_call: TRBJ1-5
clone_size: NA
d_call: TRBD1
cdr3_nt: TGTGCCAGCAGTTTAAACCAGGGGGCACGGGGAGGCAATCAGCCCCAGCATTTT
cdr3_aa: CASSLNQGARGGNQPQHF

v_call: TRBV27
j_call: TRBJ2-1
clone_size: NA
d_call: TRBD2
cdr3_nt: TGTGCCAGCAGTTTACTCACAGCGGGAGCGGGCAATGAGCAGTTCTTC
cdr3_aa: CASSLLTAGAGNEQFF

v_call: TRBV19
j_call: TRBJ1-2
clone_size: NA
d_call: NA
cdr3_nt: TGTGCCAGTAGTATAAGTCTGGAGGATGGCTACACCTTC
cdr3_aa: CASSISLEDGYTF

v_call: TRBV6-1
j_call: TRBJ1-1
clone_size: NA
d_call: NA
cdr3_nt: TGTGCCAGCAGTCTGGCGTGGAGAACTGAAGCTTTCTTT
cdr3_aa: CASSLAWRTEAFF

v_call: TRBV7-2
j_call: TRBJ2-2
clone_size: NA
d_call: TRBD2
cdr3_nt: TGTGCCAGCAGCCGTCGGACTAGCGGGAGAGAACCCACCGGGGAGCTGTTTTTT
cdr3_aa: CASSRRTSGREPTGELFF

v_call: TRBV6-5
j_call: TRBJ1-2
clone_size: NA
d_call: NA
cdr3_nt: TGTGCCAGCAGTTACTCGGACAGTCGTAACTATGGCTACACCTTC
cdr3_aa: CASSYSDSRNYGYTF